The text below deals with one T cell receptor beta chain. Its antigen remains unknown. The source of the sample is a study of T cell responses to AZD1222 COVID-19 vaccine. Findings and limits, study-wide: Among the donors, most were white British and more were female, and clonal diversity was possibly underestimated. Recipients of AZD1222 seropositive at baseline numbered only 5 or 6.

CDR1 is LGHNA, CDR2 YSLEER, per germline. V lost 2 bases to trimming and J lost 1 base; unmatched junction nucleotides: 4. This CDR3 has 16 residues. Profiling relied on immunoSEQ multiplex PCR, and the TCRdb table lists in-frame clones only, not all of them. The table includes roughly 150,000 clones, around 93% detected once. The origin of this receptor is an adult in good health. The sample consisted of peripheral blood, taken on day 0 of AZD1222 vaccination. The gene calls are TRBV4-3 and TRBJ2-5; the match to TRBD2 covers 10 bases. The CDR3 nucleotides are TGCGCCAGCAGCCAAAATAGCGGGGGGATCCAAGAGACCCAGTACTTC. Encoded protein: CASSQNSGGIQETQYF.